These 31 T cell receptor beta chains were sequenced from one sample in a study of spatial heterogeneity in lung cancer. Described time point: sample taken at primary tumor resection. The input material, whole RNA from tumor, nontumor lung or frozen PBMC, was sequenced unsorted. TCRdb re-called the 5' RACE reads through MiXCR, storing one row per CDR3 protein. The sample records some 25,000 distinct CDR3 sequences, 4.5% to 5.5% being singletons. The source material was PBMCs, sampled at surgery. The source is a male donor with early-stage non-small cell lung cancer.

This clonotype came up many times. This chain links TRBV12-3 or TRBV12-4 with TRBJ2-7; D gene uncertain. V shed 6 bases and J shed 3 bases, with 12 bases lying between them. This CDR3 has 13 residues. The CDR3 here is CASSDSTVYEQYF. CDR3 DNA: TGTGCCAGCAGCGACTCCACCGTCTACGAGCAGTACTTC.

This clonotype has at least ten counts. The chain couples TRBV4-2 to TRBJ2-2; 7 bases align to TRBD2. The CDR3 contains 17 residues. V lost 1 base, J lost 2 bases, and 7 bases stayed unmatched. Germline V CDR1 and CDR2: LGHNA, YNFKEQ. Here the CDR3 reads CASSQARGLGNTGELFF. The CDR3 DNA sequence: TGTGCCAGCAGCCAAGCACGAGGACTAGGAAACACCGGGGAGCTGTTTTTT.

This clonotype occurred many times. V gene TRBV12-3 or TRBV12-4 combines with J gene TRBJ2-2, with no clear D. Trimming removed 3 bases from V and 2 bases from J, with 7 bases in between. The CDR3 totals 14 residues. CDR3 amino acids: CASSFRRNTGELFF. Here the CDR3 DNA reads TGTGCCAGCAGTTTCCGACGAAACACCGGGGAGCTGTTTTTT.

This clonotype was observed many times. The CDR3 loop is CASSQAGARSGELFF. CDR3 DNA: TGCGCCAGCAGCCAAGCGGGGGCACGATCCGGGGAGCTGTTTTTT. J is TRBJ2-2 and V is TRBV4-3, with D tentatively TRBD1 or TRBD2 (6 bases each). The germline CDR1 and CDR2 sequences are LGHNA and YSLEER. The CDR3 length is 15 residues. V dropped 1 base and J dropped 6 bases, with 12 bases sitting between them.

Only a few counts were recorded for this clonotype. The CDR3 region is CASSHRDRNTGELFF. In DNA form, the CDR3 reads TGTGCCAGCAGCCACCGGGACAGGAACACCGGGGAGCTGTTTTTT. The chain recombines TRBV3-1 with TRBJ2-2; 7 bases are shared with TRBD1. V lost 3 bases to trimming and J lost 1 base; unmatched junction nucleotides: 2. Germline CDR1 and CDR2: LGHDT and YNNKEL (reference sequence). The CDR3 totals 15 residues.

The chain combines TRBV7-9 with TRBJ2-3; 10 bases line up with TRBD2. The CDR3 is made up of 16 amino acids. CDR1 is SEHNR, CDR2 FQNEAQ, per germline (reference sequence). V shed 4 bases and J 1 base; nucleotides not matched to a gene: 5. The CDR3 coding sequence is TGTGCCAGCAGCTCCCTTACTAGCGGGGGCACAGATACGCAGTATTTT. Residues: CASSSLTSGGTDTQYF.

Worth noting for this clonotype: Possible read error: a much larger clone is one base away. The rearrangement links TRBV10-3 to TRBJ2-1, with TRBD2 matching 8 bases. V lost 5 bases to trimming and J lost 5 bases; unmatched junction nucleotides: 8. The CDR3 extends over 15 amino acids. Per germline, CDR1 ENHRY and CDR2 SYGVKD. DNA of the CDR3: TGTGCCATCAGTATAGCGGGACCCGCTAACAATGAGCAGTTCTTC. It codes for CAISIAGPANNEQFF.

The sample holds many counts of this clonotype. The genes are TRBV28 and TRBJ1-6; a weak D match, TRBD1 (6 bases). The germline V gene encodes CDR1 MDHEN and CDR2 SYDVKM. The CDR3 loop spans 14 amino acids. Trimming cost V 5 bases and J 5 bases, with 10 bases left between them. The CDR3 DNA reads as TGTGCCAGCAGTCGACAGGAGAATAATTCACCCCTCCACTTT. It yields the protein CASSRQENNSPLHF.

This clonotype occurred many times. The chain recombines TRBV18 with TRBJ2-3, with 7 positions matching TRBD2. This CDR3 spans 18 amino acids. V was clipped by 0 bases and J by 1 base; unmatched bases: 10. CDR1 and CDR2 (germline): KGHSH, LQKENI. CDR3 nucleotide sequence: TGTGCCAGCTCACCACCGGGCCCCCGGAGCGGGGGCACAGATACGCAGTATTTT. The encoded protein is CASSPPGPRSGGTDTQYF. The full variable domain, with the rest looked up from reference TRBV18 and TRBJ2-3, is NAGVMQNPRHLVRRRGQEARLRCSPMKGHSHVYWYRQLPEEGLKFMVYLQKENIIDESGMPKERFSAEFPKEGPSILRIQQVVRGDSAAYFCASSPPGPRSGGTDTQYFGPGTRLTVL.

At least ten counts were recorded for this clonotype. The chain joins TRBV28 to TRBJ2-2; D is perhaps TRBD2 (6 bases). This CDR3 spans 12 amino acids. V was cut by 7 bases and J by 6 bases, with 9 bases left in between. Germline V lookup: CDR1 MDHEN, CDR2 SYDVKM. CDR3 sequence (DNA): TGTGCCAGCACCAGGGAGGCCGGGGAGCTGTTTTTT. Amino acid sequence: CASTREAGELFF.

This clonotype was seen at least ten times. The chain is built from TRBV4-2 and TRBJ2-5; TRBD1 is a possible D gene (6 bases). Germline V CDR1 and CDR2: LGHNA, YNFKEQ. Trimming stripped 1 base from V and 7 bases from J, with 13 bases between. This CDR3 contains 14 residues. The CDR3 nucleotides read TGTGCCAGCAGCCAAGTGAATTTGGGGGCGACCCAGTACTTC. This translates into CASSQVNLGATQYF.

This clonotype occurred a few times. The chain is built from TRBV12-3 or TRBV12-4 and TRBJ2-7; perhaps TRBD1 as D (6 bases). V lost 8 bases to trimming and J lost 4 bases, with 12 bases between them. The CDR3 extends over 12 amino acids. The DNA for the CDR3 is TGTGCCAGCCGGGGAAGGGGGTACGAGCAGTACTTC. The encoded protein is CASRGRGYEQYF.

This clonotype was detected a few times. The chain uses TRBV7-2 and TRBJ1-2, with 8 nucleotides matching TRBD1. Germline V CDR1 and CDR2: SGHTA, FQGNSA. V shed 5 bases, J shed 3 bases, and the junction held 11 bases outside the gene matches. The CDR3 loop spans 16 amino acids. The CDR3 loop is CASSASPGQAHYGYTF. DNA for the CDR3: TGTGCCAGCAGCGCCTCCCCGGGACAGGCTCACTATGGCTACACCTTC.

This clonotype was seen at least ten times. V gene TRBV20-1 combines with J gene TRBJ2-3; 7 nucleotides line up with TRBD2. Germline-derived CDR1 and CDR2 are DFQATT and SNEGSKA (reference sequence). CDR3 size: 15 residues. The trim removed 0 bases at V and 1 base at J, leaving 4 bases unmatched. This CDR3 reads CSARDGRERTDTQYF. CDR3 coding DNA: TGCAGTGCTAGAGATGGGAGGGAACGCACAGATACGCAGTATTTT.

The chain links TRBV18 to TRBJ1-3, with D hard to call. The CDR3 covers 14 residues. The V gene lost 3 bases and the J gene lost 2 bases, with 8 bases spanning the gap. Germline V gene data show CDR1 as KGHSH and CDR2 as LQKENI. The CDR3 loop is CASSPTSAGNTIYF. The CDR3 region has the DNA TGTGCCAGCTCACCTACATCTGCTGGAAACACCATATATTTT.

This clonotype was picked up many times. The CDR3 spells CASSLQYSYEQYF. The CDR3 DNA reads TGTGCCAGCAGTTTGCAGTACTCCTACGAGCAGTACTTC. The rearrangement joins TRBV12-3 or TRBV12-4 to TRBJ2-7, with unresolved D. This CDR3 region has 13 residues. V was trimmed by 3 bases and J by 0 bases, leaving 6 bases between them.

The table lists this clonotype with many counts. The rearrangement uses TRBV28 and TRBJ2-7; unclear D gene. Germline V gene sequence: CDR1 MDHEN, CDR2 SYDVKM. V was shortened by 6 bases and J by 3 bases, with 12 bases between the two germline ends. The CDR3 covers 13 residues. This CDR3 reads CASSLTELYEQYF. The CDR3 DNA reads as TGTGCCAGCAGCCTAACGGAGCTCTACGAGCAGTACTTC.

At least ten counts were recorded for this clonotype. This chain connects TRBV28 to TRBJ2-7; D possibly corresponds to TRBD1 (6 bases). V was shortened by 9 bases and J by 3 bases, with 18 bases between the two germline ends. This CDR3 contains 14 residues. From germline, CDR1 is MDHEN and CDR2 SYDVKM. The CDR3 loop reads CASQPSGTYYEQYF. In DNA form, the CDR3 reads TGTGCCAGTCAACCCTCCGGGACATACTACGAGCAGTACTTC. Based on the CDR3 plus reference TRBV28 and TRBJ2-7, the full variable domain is DVKVTQSSRYLVKRTGEKVFLECVQDMDHENMFWYRQDPGLGLRLIYFSYDVKMKEKGDIPEGYSVSREKKERFSLILESASTNQTSMYLCASQPSGTYYEQYFGPGTRLTVT.

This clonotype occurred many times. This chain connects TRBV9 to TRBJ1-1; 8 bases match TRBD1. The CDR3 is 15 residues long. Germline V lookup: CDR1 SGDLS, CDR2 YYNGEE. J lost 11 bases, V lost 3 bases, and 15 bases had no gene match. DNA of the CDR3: TGTGCCAGCAGCGCCGGACAGGGAAGGATTCCATACGCTTTCTTT. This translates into CASSAGQGRIPYAFF.

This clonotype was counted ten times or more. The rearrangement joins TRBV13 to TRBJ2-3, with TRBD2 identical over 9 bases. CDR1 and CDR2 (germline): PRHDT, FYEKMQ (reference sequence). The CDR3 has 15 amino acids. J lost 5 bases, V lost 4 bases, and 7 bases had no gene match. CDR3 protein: CASSSRGLAIDTQYF. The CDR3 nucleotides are TGTGCCAGCAGCTCCCGCGGACTAGCGATAGATACGCAGTATTTT.

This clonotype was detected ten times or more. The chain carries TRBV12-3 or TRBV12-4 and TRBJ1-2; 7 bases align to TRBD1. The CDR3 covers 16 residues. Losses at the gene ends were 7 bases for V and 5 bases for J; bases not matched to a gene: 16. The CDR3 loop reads CASTERGRTLGYGYTF. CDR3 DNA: TGTGCCAGCACTGAGAGGGGGCGTACCCTCGGATATGGCTACACCTTC.

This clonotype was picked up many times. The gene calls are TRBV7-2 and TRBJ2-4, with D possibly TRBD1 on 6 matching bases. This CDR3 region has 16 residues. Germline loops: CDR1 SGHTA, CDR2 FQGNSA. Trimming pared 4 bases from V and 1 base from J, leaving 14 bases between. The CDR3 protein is CASSYELTGAKNIQYF. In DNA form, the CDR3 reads TGTGCCAGCAGCTACGAACTTACAGGGGCCAAAAACATTCAGTACTTC.

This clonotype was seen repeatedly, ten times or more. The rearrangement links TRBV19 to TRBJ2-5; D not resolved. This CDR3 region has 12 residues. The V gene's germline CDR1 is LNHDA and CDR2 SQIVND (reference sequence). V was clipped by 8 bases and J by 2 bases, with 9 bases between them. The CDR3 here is CASGELQETQYF. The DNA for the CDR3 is TGTGCCAGTGGGGAATTACAAGAGACCCAGTACTTC.

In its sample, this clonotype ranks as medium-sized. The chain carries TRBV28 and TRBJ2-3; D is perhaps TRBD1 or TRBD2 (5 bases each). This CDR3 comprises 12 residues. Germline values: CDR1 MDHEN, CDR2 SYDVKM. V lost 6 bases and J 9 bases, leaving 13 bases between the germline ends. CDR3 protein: CASRPGTRTQYF. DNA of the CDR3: TGTGCCAGCAGGCCCGGGACCCGAACGCAGTATTTT.

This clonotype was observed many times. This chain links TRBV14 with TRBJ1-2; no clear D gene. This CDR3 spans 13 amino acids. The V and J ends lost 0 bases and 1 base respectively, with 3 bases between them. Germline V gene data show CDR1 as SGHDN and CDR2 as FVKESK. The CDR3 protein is CASSQDLNYGYTF. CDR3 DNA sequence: TGTGCCAGCAGCCAAGACCTTAACTATGGCTACACCTTC.

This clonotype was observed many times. The DNA for the CDR3 is TGTGCCAGCACCGAGCGGGAGGGCCGTCCCTACGAGCAGTACTTC. Residues: CASTEREGRPYEQYF. This sequence joins TRBV21-1 and TRBJ2-7; the D call of TRBD2 is as the table states it, not checked on the DNA. TRBV21-1 is assigned pseudogene status. This CDR3 region has 15 residues.

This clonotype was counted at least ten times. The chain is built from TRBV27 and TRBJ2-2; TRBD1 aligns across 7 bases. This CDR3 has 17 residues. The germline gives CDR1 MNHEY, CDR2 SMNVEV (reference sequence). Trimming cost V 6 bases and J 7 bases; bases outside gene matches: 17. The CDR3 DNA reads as TGTGCCAGCAGCCGAGGGGTAGACAGGGTGGCGAGCGGGGAGCTGTTTTTT. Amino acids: CASSRGVDRVASGELFF.

Here the CDR3 reads CASSLPGQGAYEQYF. The CDR3 bases are TGTGCCAGCAGCCTGCCGGGACAGGGTGCCTACGAGCAGTACTTC. V is TRBV5-4 and J is TRBJ2-7, with 9 bases identical to TRBD1. This CDR3 spans 15 amino acids. V trimming: 4 bases; J trimming: 2 bases; junction bases outside the gene matches: 7. From germline, CDR1 is SGHNT and CDR2 YYREEE (reference sequence).

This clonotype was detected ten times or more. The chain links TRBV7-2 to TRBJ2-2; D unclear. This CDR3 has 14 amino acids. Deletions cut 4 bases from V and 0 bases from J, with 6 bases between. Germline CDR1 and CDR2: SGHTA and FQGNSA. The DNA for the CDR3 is TGTGCCAGCAGCTCCCCCGCGAACACCGGGGAGCTGTTTTTT. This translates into CASSSPANTGELFF.

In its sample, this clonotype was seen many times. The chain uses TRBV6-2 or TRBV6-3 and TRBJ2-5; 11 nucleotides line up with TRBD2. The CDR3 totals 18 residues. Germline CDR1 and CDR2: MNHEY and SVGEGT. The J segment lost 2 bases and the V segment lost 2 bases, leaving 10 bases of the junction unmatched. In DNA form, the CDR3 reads TGTGCCAGCAGTTACGGGACTAGCGGCGTTTTGCCGCAAGAGACCCAGTACTTC. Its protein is CASSYGTSGVLPQETQYF.

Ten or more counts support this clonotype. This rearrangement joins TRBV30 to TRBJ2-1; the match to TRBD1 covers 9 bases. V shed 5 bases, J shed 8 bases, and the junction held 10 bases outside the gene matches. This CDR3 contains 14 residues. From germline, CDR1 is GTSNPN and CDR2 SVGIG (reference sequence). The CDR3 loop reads CAWGSGTGIYEQFF. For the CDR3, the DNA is TGTGCCTGGGGATCCGGGACAGGGATTTATGAGCAGTTCTTC.